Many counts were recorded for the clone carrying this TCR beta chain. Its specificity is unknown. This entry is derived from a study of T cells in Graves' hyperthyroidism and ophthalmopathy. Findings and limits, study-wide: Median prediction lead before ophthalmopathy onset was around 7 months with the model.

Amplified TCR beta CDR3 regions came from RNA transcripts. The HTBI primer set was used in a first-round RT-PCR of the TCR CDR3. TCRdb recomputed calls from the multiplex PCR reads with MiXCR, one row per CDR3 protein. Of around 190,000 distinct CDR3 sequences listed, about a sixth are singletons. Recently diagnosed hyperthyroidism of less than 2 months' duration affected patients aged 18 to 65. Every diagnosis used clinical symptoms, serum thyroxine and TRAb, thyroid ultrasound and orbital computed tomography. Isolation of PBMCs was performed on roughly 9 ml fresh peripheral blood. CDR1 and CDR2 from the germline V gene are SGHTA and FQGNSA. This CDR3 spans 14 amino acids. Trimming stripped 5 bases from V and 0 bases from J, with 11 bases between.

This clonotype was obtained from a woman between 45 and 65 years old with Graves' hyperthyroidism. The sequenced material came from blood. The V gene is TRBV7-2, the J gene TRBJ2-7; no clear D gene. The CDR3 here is CASSLTTVSYEQYF. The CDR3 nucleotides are TGTGCCAGCAGCCTAACGACCGTCTCCTACGAGCAGTACTTC.